Detailed here is one T cell receptor beta chain. Researchers took RNA transcripts and amplified the TCR beta CDR3 regions from them. The HTBI set primed first-round TCR CDR3 RT-PCR. From the multiplex PCR reads, TCRdb called clonotypes with MiXCR, one entry per CDR3 protein. There are approximately 490,000 distinct CDR3 sequences in the sample; approximately 23% occur only once, and about 53% lies in the top ten. The data derive from a study of T cells in Graves' hyperthyroidism and ophthalmopathy. Per the germline V gene, CDR1 is MNHNS and CDR2 is SASEGT. The V and J ends lost 5 bases and 4 bases, in that order; junction bases with no gene match: 12. The CDR3 covers 18 residues.

The chain recombines TRBV6-1 with TRBJ2-5, with TRBD2 matching over 14 bases. Source material: blood. The sequence was obtained from a woman aged 70-85 years with Graves' ophthalmopathy. CDR3 protein: CASSSQPGLAGASETQYF. In DNA form, the CDR3 reads TGTGCCAGCAGTTCTCAACCGGGACTAGCGGGAGCCTCAGAGACCCAGTACTTC.